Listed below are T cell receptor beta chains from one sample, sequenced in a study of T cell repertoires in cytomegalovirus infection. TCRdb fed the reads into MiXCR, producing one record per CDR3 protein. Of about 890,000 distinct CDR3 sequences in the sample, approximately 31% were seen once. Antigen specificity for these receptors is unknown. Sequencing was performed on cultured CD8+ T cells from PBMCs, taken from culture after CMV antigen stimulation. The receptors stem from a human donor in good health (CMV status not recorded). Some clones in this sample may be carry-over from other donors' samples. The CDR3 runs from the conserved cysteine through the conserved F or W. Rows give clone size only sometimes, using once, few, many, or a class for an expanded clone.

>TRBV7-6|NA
CASSDGTVSGNTIYF
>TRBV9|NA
CASRARGSGTDTQYF
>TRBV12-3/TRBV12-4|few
CASIPGPYTGELFF
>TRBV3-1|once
CASIPQGGNTGELFF
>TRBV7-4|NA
CASSPQAGPGGNTIYF
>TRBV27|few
CASILIFDGHQGEAFF
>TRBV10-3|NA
CAISDQGVTDTQYF
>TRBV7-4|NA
CASSLPTEAKNIQYF
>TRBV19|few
CASSIMGVGNQPQHF
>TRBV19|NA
CASSISGGGTGELFF
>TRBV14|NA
CASRMRGASYNEQFF
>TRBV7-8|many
CASPFGNTGELFF
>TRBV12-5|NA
CASGWGLAGGPVDGELFF
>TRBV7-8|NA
CASSLGGLATYEQYF
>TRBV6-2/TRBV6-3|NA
CASSDSEAFF
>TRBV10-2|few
CASSESGQGGPYGYTF
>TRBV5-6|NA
CASSLSRGGGLDTQYF
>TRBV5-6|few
CASNSPQGGGTQYF
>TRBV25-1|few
CASRGQGSLNEQFF
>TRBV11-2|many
CASSFGVTNTGELFF
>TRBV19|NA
CASSIAGRGIDEQYF
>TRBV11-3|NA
CASSPGQFTDTQYF
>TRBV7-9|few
CASSTWTGGALYF
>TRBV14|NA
CASSQFQGVDEQFF
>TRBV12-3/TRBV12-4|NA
CASSFNSLWTEAFF